This T cell receptor (beta chain) was captured in a study of CD8 T cells in ankylosing spondylitis (TCRdb year 2017). General notes on the study: T cell receptor beta repertoires were profiled in healthy donors and ankylosing spondylitis patients so that disease-linked TCR variants could be found. Samples of peripheral blood were taken, and for ankylosing spondylitis patients, synovial fluid was collected as well. In total, the full study cohort was made up of some 100 healthy donors and some 26 ankylosing spondylitis patients. Points the paper makes about the study in general: Some of the motif variants had been reported before in the synovial fluid and blood of reactive arthritis patients, a finding that suggests common disease-initiation mechanisms. The disease-linked clones were reported to be significantly enriched in matched synovial fluid samples from ankylosing spondylitis patients. The disease-linked clones had a CD8+ phenotype and were found at relatively low frequencies in peripheral blood. Blood from ankylosing spondylitis patients appeared to be characterized by a TCR beta motif composed of under 10 highly homologous amino acid variants.

Points on this clonotype: Its antigen has not been determined. There are no base qualities to consult, and no much larger clone falls within one base.

The reads were generated on an Illumina HiSeq 2500. TCR beta libraries were prepared by quantitative 5'-RACE with molecular barcodes. As for the original processing: A new computational method based on a probabilistic model of VDJ rearrangement was used to identify disease-linked TCR variants. TCRdb's own reprocessing of the public reads used fastp at Q25 and MiXCR and kept productive beta chains. Each CDR3 protein appears once, grouped with its most common genes and DNA. What appears here as the V and J calls and clone size reflects TCRdb's work, not the paper's. The sample table records 50,000 to 70,000 distinct CDR3 sequences; under 7.5% of these occur just once. The ten largest clones represent 5% of the sample. CDR1 and CDR2, looked up from the germline V gene, are SGHVS and FQNEAQ. The CDR3 runs 15 residues from the cysteine to the phenylalanine. Solely the CDR3 DNA is kept, with 45 bases framed from the first base. At the junction V is shortened by 3 bases and J by 2 bases; bases outside the gene matches: 6.

Synovial fluid samples and blood samples obtained from the same ankylosing spondylitis patients were matched. This TCR came from a male donor with ankylosing spondylitis. The sequenced sample was synovial fluid, either unsorted or a sorted T cell fraction (not recorded which). The rearranged segments are TRBV7-8 and TRBJ2-5; a stretch of 7 junction bases matches TRBD1. The sequenced DNA is TGTGCCAGCAGCTTTAGCAGGGGGTGGCAAGAGACCCAGTACTTC. This yields the protein CASSFSRGWQETQYF.